This T cell receptor beta chain derives from a study of beta chain features in type 1 diabetes. General study findings and limits: Among all four CD4+ subsets, Type 1 diabetes patients had TCRB CDR3s that were moderately but significantly shorter.

Of note for this clone: The antigen remains undetermined.

The investigators reverse transcribed all of the isolated RNA, so they sequenced expressed TCRB transcripts. Repertoires were generated with immunoSEQ multiplex PCR, while TCRdb's copy carries only in-frame clones and drops some. The table lists about 280,000 clones, over 12% of them singletons. The CDR3 runs 15 residues. The specimen sequenced was naive CD4+ T cells from blood. The receptor was derived from a man aged 18 to 29 with type 1 diabetes. The chain is built from TRBV21-1 and TRBJ2-3; the table's D call TRBD1 went unverified against the DNA. TRBV21-1 is a recognized pseudogene. The chain's CDR3 is CASSNRDSGTDTQYF. CDR3 in DNA: TGTGCCAGCAGCAACCGGGACAGTGGCACAGATACGCAGTATTTT.